These 32 T cell receptor beta chains originate from one sample sequenced in a study of CD4 and CD8 cells across lung adenocarcinoma regions. TCRdb analysed the PCR reads with MiXCR anew, one entry per CDR3 protein. Here the sample spans fewer than 5,000 distinct CDR3 sequences, roughly 50% being singletons. Material for sequencing was CD4+ T cells from the margin of a lung tumor. Every receptor here comes from a female donor with lung adenocarcinoma. The CD4 and CD8 labels of this study may be unreliable.

The chain combines TRBV6-1 with TRBJ2-1; a possible D gene is TRBD2 (7 bases). The J call may be incorrect, as the DNA end agrees better with TRBJ2-5. Germline V gene lookup returns CDR1 MNHNS and CDR2 SASEGT. The CDR3 spans 17 residues. Written as DNA, the CDR3 is TGTGCCAGCAGTGATACGCGGGGGCCGGTAGATCAAGAGACCCAGTACTTC. Residues: CASSDTRGPVDQETQYF.

This clonotype is large by share. This chain joins TRBV25-1 and TRBJ2-1, with TRBD1 matching 8 bases. CDR1 and CDR2 from the germline V gene are MGHDK and SYGVNS. This CDR3 region has 14 residues. After removal of 10 bases from V and 3 bases from J, the junction contained 8 bases not matched to a gene. This CDR3 reads CAIEPTGVYNEQFF. CDR3 DNA sequence: TGTGCCATCGAGCCGACAGGGGTCTACAATGAGCAGTTCTTC. Based on the CDR3 plus reference TRBV25-1 and TRBJ2-1, the full variable domain is EADIYQTPRYLVIGTGKKITLECSQTMGHDKMYWYQQDPGMELHLIHYSYGVNSTEKGDLSSESTVSRIRTEHFPLTLESARPSHTSQYLCAIEPTGVYNEQFFGPGTRLTVL.

This clonotype was counted only a few times. The J gene is TRBJ2-5, the V gene TRBV10-2; the D gene is possibly TRBD1 (5 bases). V was cut by 4 bases and J by 2 bases, with 14 bases left in between. Germline assignment: CDR1 WSHSY and CDR2 SAAADI. This CDR3 has 15 amino acids. CDR3 nucleotide sequence: TGCGCCAGCAGTGGCGGCCGTTACAGGCAAGAGACCCAGTACTTC. As protein: CASSGGRYRQETQYF.

The V and J genes are TRBV6-1 and TRBJ2-2, with TRBD2 identical over 14 bases. CDR3 length equals 17 residues. The V and J ends lost 6 bases and 4 bases, in that order; junction bases with no gene match: 7. Per germline, CDR1 MNHNS and CDR2 SASEGT. CDR3 nucleotides: TGTGCCAGCAGGCGACTAGCGGGGGGGCTGGGCACCGGGGAGCTGTTTTTT. It translates to CASRRLAGGLGTGELFF.

This clonotype was detected once. The chain is built from TRBV7-6 and TRBJ2-1, with 9 bases that match TRBD2. Trimming took 4 bases from V and 0 from J; bases not matched to a gene: 7. The CDR3 loop spans 17 amino acids. Germline V lookup: CDR1 SGHVS, CDR2 FNYEAQ. The CDR3 nucleotides are TGTGCCAGCAGCTCAACCGGGACTAGCTTCTCCTACAATGAGCAGTTCTTC. Translated: CASSSTGTSFSYNEQFF. Full variable domain (rest looked up from reference TRBV7-6 and TRBJ2-1): GAGVSQSPRYKVTKRGQDVALRCDPISGHVSLYWYRQALGQGPEFLTYFNYEAQQDKSGLPNDRFSAERPEGSISTLTIQRTEQRDSAMYRCASSSTGTSFSYNEQFFGPGTRLTVL.

By proportion, this clonotype is medium-sized. The V call is TRBV7-6, the J call TRBJ2-1; D is perhaps TRBD2 (6 bases). Deletions cut 6 bases from V and 4 bases from J, with 13 bases between. The germline CDR1 and CDR2 sequences are SGHVS and FNYEAQ. The CDR3 is 14 residues long. This CDR3 reads CASSPGGTYNEQFF. The CDR3 nucleotides are TGTGCCAGCAGTCCCGGGGGAACATACAATGAGCAGTTCTTC.

This rearrangement joins TRBV6-5 to TRBJ2-5; D uncertain. The J call may be incorrect, as the DNA end agrees better with TRBJ2-7. CDR1 and CDR2 from the germline V gene are MNHEY and SVGAGI. The CDR3 consists of 13 residues. The CDR3 region is CASSYSDQYEQYF. In DNA form, the CDR3 reads TGTGCCAGCAGTTACTCCGATCAGTACGAGCAGTACTTC.

The J gene is TRBJ2-3, the V gene TRBV10-3; 9 bases line up with TRBD2. J gave up 4 bases and V 0 bases, and 5 bases lay outside the gene matches. The CDR3 runs 16 residues. CDR1 is ENHRY, CDR2 SYGVKD, per germline. For the CDR3, the DNA is TGTGCCATCAGTGAGTCAGGTAGCGGGGGACCAGATACGCAGTATTTT. Residues: CAISESGSGGPDTQYF.

This clonotype was counted only a few times. The rearrangement joins TRBV7-2 to TRBJ2-3; TRBD1 might be the D (6 bases). Germline CDR1 reads SGHTA; CDR2 reads FQGNSA. V lost 2 bases, J lost 6 bases, and 12 bases lay in between. This CDR3 has 14 residues. The DNA of the CDR3 is TGTGCCAGCAGCTTAAGGGCCCAGGGGGATACGCAGTATTTT. Protein: CASSLRAQGDTQYF. Variable domain in full (rest from reference TRBV7-2 and TRBJ2-3): GAGVSQSPSNKVTEKGKDVELRCDPISGHTALYWYRQSLGQGLEFLIYFQGNSAPDKSGLPSDRFSAERTGGSVSTLTIQRTQQEDSAVYLCASSLRAQGDTQYFGPGTRLTVL.

As for this clonotype: A junction end diverges from the germline sequence, so it may reflect a read error. The genes are TRBV7-6 and TRBJ2-3; possibly TRBD2 for D (6 bases). CDR3 length equals 14 residues. Looked up from germline, CDR1 is SGHVS and CDR2 is FNYEAQ. Written as DNA, the CDR3 is TGTGCCAGCAGTCCCGGGGGAACAAACAATGCGCAGTTTTTT. This encodes CASSPGGTNNAQFF.

Regarding this clonotype: Mismatch with germline at one junction end may stem from a read error. The gene calls are TRBV10-3 and TRBJ2-3; a possible D gene is TRBD2 (5 bases). The CDR3 length is 14 residues. Germline V gene data show CDR1 as ENHRY and CDR2 as SYGVKD. The CDR3: CGAWVVGDKNTQYF. DNA of the CDR3: TGTGGCGCCTGGGTGGTGGGAGACAAAAATACGCAGTATTTC.

This chain links TRBV6-5 with TRBJ2-3; 9 nucleotides line up with TRBD2. CDR3 size: 14 residues. Germline V gene data show CDR1 as MNHEY and CDR2 as SVGAGI. V was pared by 6 bases and J by 5 bases, with 6 bases of the junction left unmatched. Here the CDR3 DNA reads TGTGCCAGCAGATTAGCGGGAGTGGGAGATACGCAGTATTTT. Amino acid sequence: CASRLAGVGDTQYF.

Remarks on this clonotype: One end of the junction is discordant with germline, which a read error may explain. The J gene is TRBJ2-7, the V gene TRBV27; D unresolved. The CDR3 length is 10 residues. Looked up from germline, CDR1 is MNHEY and CDR2 is SMNVEV (reference sequence). The DNA of the CDR3 is TGTGCCAGGTCCAAGGCGTTAACGTTCTTC. It is translated as CARSKALTFF.

The chain uses TRBV6-1 and TRBJ2-3; 8 bases are shared with TRBD1. The end of the DNA aligns better with TRBJ2-5, so the J call may be wrong. The CDR3 has 15 residues. CDR1 and CDR2 (germline): MNHNS, SASEGT. The CDR3 sequence: CASTTGDATQETQYF. CDR3 DNA: TGTGCCAGCACGACAGGGGACGCGACACAAGAGACCCAGTACTTC.

This clonotype was detected only a few times. The gene calls are TRBV6-1 and TRBJ2-1; weak D call: TRBD2 (5 bases). The J call is uncertain, as TRBJ2-7 better fits the DNA end. This CDR3 is 12 amino acids long. Germline V gene sequence: CDR1 MNHNS, CDR2 SASEGT. The CDR3 nucleotides read TGTGCCAGCAGTGGGGGAGCCTACGAGCAGTACTTC. Its translation is CASSGGAYEQYF.

The chain links TRBV27 to TRBJ2-5; D is tentatively TRBD1 or TRBD2 (6 bases each). The CDR3 spans 16 residues. Germline V gene lookup returns CDR1 MNHEY and CDR2 SMNVEV (reference sequence). V shed 2 bases and J shed 1 base, with 14 bases lying between them. CDR3 protein: CASSLNGGLLQETQYF. In DNA form, the CDR3 reads TGTGCCAGCAGTTTAAACGGGGGCCTCCTCCAAGAGACCCAGTACTTC.

The rearrangement joins TRBV7-9 to TRBJ2-1; unclear D gene. The germline V gene has CDR1 SEHNR and CDR2 FQNEAQ (reference sequence). The CDR3 has 16 amino acids. The V and J ends lost 5 bases and 0 bases respectively, with 14 bases between them. The CDR3 nucleotides are TGTGCCAGCAGCCCCTGGCTGGCAGACTCCTACAATGAGCAGTTCTTC. It encodes CASSPWLADSYNEQFF.

The V gene is TRBV10-3, the J gene TRBJ2-5; tentative D call: TRBD2 (6 bases). Germline V CDR1 and CDR2: ENHRY, SYGVKD. Trimming stripped 7 bases from V and 0 bases from J, with 15 bases between. The length of the CDR3 is 15 residues. CDR3 loop: CAITRSSGDQETQYF. The CDR3 DNA reads as TGTGCCATCACCCGGAGTAGCGGTGACCAAGAGACCCAGTACTTC.

The V call is TRBV6-1, the J call TRBJ2-5; 11 nucleotides line up with TRBD2. The CDR3 is made up of 15 amino acids. In germline, CDR1 is MNHNS, CDR2 SASEGT. Unmatched junction bases numbered 6, after V lost 4 bases and J lost 5 bases. The CDR3 spells CASSVAGGPGETQYF. The DNA of the CDR3 is TGTGCCAGCAGTGTAGCGGGGGGGCCCGGGGAGACCCAGTACTTC.

The chain has TRBV6-1 and TRBJ2-7, with D perhaps TRBD1 (7 bases). V was shortened by 6 bases and J by 5 bases, with 17 bases between the two germline ends. Germline loops: CDR1 MNHNS, CDR2 SASEGT. CDR3 length: 14 residues. CDR3 in DNA: TGTGCCAGCAGCTCTACGACAGGGAGGAACGAGCAGTACTTC. Translation: CASSSTTGRNEQYF.

This clonotype was observed once. V is TRBV27 and J is TRBJ2-3; D unresolved. V lost 5 bases to trimming and J lost 4 bases, with 16 bases between them. Germline V gene data show CDR1 as MNHEY and CDR2 as SMNVEV (reference sequence). The CDR3 has 15 amino acids. In DNA form, the CDR3 reads TGTGCCAGCAGTCTCAACACCGGCCGGGCAGATACGCAGTATTTT. It yields the protein CASSLNTGRADTQYF.

The rearrangement uses TRBV6-1 and TRBJ2-1, with TRBD2 identical over 11 bases. The CDR3 totals 15 residues. Per germline, CDR1 MNHNS and CDR2 SASEGT. V trimming: 1 base; J trimming: 10 bases; junction bases outside the gene matches: 6. The CDR3 reads CASSEETSGIWEQFF. The CDR3 region has the DNA TGTGCCAGCAGTGAAGAGACTAGCGGGATATGGGAGCAGTTCTTC.

This clonotype is labeled medium-sized. This chain uses TRBV10-2 with TRBJ2-7, with D possibly being TRBD1 or TRBD2 (5 bases each). CDR3 length: 13 residues. The germline V gene encodes CDR1 WSHSY and CDR2 SAAADI. The V end lost 9 bases, the J end lost 0 bases, and 12 bases lay between the germline ends. CDR3 sequence (DNA): TGCGCCAGTTCGGGACCGGGCTCCTACGAGCAGTACTTC. Translated: CASSGPGSYEQYF.

This clonotype was recorded a few times. The rearrangement uses TRBV24-1 and TRBJ2-1; D may be TRBD2 (5 bases). This CDR3 region has 14 residues. Between the trimmed V and J ends, which lost 9 bases and 2 bases, there was a span of 13 bases. Germline lookup yields CDR1 KGHDR and CDR2 SFDVKD. As DNA, the CDR3 is TGTGCCACCCAGGAGGAAGGGACCTACAATGAGCAGTTCTTC. Translated: CATQEEGTYNEQFF.

This clonotype came up once. The rearrangement links TRBV6-5 to TRBJ2-1, with unresolved D. Trimming left V 2 bases short and J 10 bases short, with 9 bases between. The germline V gene encodes CDR1 MNHEY and CDR2 SVGAGI. The CDR3 length is 12 residues. CDR3 sequence reads: CASSYILGEQFF. CDR3 sequence (DNA): TGTGCCAGCAGTTACATTTTAGGAGAGCAGTTCTTC.

This sequence joins TRBV7-2 and TRBJ2-5, with a tentative D call TRBD1 (5 bases). V was clipped by 5 bases and J by 1 base, with 11 bases between them. There are 14 residues in the CDR3. The germline V gene encodes CDR1 SGHTA and CDR2 FQGNSA. CDR3 sequence (DNA): TGTGCCAGCAGCCCGCGGACAACCCAAGAGACCCAGTACTTC. Translating it yields CASSPRTTQETQYF.

This sequence joins TRBV6-1 and TRBJ2-2, with 12 bases aligning to TRBD2. Per the germline V gene, CDR1 is MNHNS and CDR2 is SASEGT. This CDR3 has 15 amino acids. The V gene end was trimmed by 7 bases and the J gene end by 5 bases; junction bases not matched to a gene: 5. CDR3 DNA: TGTGCCAGCAAAAGACTAGCGGGAGAAACCGGGGAGCTGTTTTTT. Translated, it gives CASKRLAGETGELFF.

This chain joins TRBV11-2 and TRBJ2-1, with 9 bases that match TRBD1. The J call is in doubt because the DNA end fits TRBJ2-7 better. Per the germline V gene, CDR1 is SGHAT and CDR2 is FQNNGV. The CDR3 totals 18 residues. This CDR3 is CASSLVAGTGSVSYEQYF. CDR3 in DNA: TGTGCCAGCAGCTTAGTAGCCGGGACAGGGAGTGTTTCCTACGAGCAGTACTTC.

This clonotype occurred once. This chain connects TRBV6-5 to TRBJ2-1; the D call may be TRBD1 or TRBD2 (7 bases each). The DNA matches TRBJ2-3 better at its end, which makes the J call doubtful. The CDR3 runs 15 residues. Germline lookup yields CDR1 MNHEY and CDR2 SVGAGI. The CDR3 bases are TGTGCCAGCAGTTACACTGGGGGAGGGGGCAATGAGCAGTATTTT. Translation: CASSYTGGGGNEQYF.

The chain has TRBV19 and TRBJ2-5; 8 nucleotides agree with TRBD2. Germline trimming cut 3 bases from V and 4 bases from J; bases unmatched to any gene: 7. The CDR3 has 15 amino acids. Looked up from germline, CDR1 is LNHDA and CDR2 is SQIVND (reference sequence). The CDR3 spells CASSMSGSLLETQYF. The CDR3 DNA is TGTGCCAGTAGTATGAGCGGGAGTCTTTTAGAGACCCAGTACTTC.

The J gene is TRBJ2-5, the V gene TRBV6-1; 9 bases map to TRBD1. The J call may be in error: the DNA end matches TRBJ2-7 better. There are 14 residues in the CDR3. Germline CDR1 and CDR2: MNHNS and SASEGT. The CDR3 DNA reads TGTGCCAGCAGTGAACCGGGACAGGGAGGCGAGCAGTACTTC. It encodes CASSEPGQGGEQYF.

J is TRBJ2-3 and V is TRBV10-3; TRBD2 might be the D (6 bases). The germline V gene has CDR1 ENHRY and CDR2 SYGVKD. Trimming removed 1 base at V and 2 bases at J, with 10 bases between. The CDR3 loop spans 15 amino acids. The CDR3: CAISEFSGFTDTQYF. CDR3 DNA sequence: TGTGCCATCAGTGAGTTTAGCGGCTTCACAGATACGCAGTATTTT.